A selection of T cell receptor beta chains follows, all from one sample in a study of cytomegalovirus exposure and HLA in healthy donors. Clones were read by immunoSEQ multiplex PCR, and TCRdb kept only the in-frame ones, dropping some. The sample has fewer than 200,000 clones; more than 75% are singletons. The sample comprised PBMCs. These receptors came from a man younger than 35 in good health and CMV-seropositive. The conserved cysteine and the conserved F or W are not part of the CDR3 here.

v_call: TRBV7-6
cdr3_aa: ASSPGSRADTQY

v_call: TRBV5-1
cdr3_aa: ASSSGTSGGRSSYNEQF

v_call: TRBV7-6
cdr3_aa: ASSLGGSGNTIY

v_call: TRBV6-1
cdr3_aa: ASSEYRQGGEQF

v_call: TRBV7-2
cdr3_aa: ASSLAGLAGGAGELF

v_call: TRBV5-1
cdr3_aa: ASSPSGQSTMNTEAF

v_call: TRBV2
cdr3_aa: ASRADSLRYNEQF

v_call: TRBV27
cdr3_aa: ASKQATSTDTQY

v_call: TRBV4-1
cdr3_aa: ASSQVPGLAIYEQY

v_call: TRBV7-9
cdr3_aa: ASSSDRASNEQY

v_call: TRBV6-5
cdr3_aa: ASSPFRGGYEQY

v_call: TRBV5-1
cdr3_aa: ASSLGGRLTYT

v_call: TRBV5-1
cdr3_aa: ASRIQGETEAF

v_call: TRBV7-2
cdr3_aa: ASSHGPGQGSYEAF

v_call: TRBV6-5
cdr3_aa: ASSYQGMSYGYT

v_call: TRBV5-8
cdr3_aa: ASSLEGLPDGYT

v_call: TRBV27
cdr3_aa: ASRGGLNIQY

v_call: TRBV27
cdr3_aa: ASLSAGTQY

v_call: TRBV5-6
cdr3_aa: ASSLARGGNEKLF

v_call: TRBV19
cdr3_aa: ASSIYPQTIYEQY

v_call: TRBV4-2
cdr3_aa: ASSQGGPTEQF

v_call: TRBV7-6
cdr3_aa: ASSFGQETQY

v_call: TRBV7-2
cdr3_aa: ASSSPPGSEQY

v_call: TRBV7-9
cdr3_aa: ASSSGQGRNLNSGNTIY

v_call: TRBV18
cdr3_aa: ASSPGTPEGGNTIY

v_call: TRBV7-3
cdr3_aa: ASSSNLRGPGELF

v_call: TRBV5-4
cdr3_aa: ASSLKGVKYEQY

v_call: TRBV4-3
cdr3_aa: ASSPKGAGGTDTQY

v_call: TRBV5-1
cdr3_aa: ASSTGGWDTQY

v_call: TRBV25-1
cdr3_aa: ASRELRTGG

v_call: TRBV4-3
cdr3_aa: ASSQDSASSGNTIY

v_call: TRBV6-6
cdr3_aa: ASSYSSRTQNQPQH

v_call: TRBV29-1
cdr3_aa: SVDKVAGGQETQY

v_call: TRBV4-2
cdr3_aa: ASSQGGGPYNEQF

v_call: TRBV5-1
cdr3_aa: ASSRRGGDETQY

v_call: TRBV27
cdr3_aa: ASSPLGAGGIVNEKLF

v_call: TRBV7-2
cdr3_aa: ASSSQREAF

v_call: TRBV5-6
cdr3_aa: ASSFPSGSYNEQF

v_call: TRBV5-1
cdr3_aa: ASSLGNTGVPAEAF

v_call: TRBV6-6
cdr3_aa: ASSYSRLAKNIQY

v_call: TRBV5-1
cdr3_aa: ASSPLAGRPYEQY

v_call: TRBV5-1
cdr3_aa: ASSSRSSYQSETQY

v_call: TRBV4-3
cdr3_aa: ASSIDSVAVATQY

v_call: TRBV9
cdr3_aa: ASSVGGGPSTDTQY

v_call: TRBV2
cdr3_aa: ASSTTQGHNSPLH

v_call: TRBV27
cdr3_aa: ASSPDRNSPYGYT

v_call: TRBV27
cdr3_aa: ASGSGVNYNEQF

v_call: TRBV30
cdr3_aa: ACNYDRDRVGENYGYT

v_call: TRBV28
cdr3_aa: ASNPTGGNYGYT